One and the same sample provided the 18 T cell receptor beta chains below, sequenced in a study of blood T cell repertoires in COVID-19. The method was immunoSEQ multiplex PCR; TCRdb's version includes in-frame clones alone and lacks a portion of them. The sample includes fewer than 350,000 clones, 80% to 95% of them seen just once. Source material: peripheral blood. The receptors originated from a woman in her 30s with COVID-19, enrolled during active disease.

The CDR3 here is CASSLLQGAIGNTIYF. The DNA of the CDR3 is TGTGCCAGCAGCTTGTTGCAGGGGGCGATTGGAAACACCATATATTTT. The chain links TRBV7-2 to TRBJ1-3; 8 positions match TRBD1. With 3 bases clipped from V and 3 bases from J, the junction kept 7 bases outside the gene matches. Germline V lookup: CDR1 SGHTA, CDR2 FQGNSA. CDR3 length: 16 amino acids.

The chain recombines TRBV5-5 with TRBJ2-5, with TRBD2 matching over 12 bases. Per germline, CDR1 SGHKS and CDR2 YYEKEE (reference sequence). J gave up 1 base and V 0 bases, and 4 bases lay outside the gene matches. The CDR3 has 17 amino acids. The CDR3 reads CASSLVVTSGSQETQYF. In DNA, the CDR3 is TGTGCCAGCAGCTTGGTGGTGACTAGCGGGAGCCAAGAGACCCAGTACTTC.

The chain recombines TRBV5-1 with TRBJ2-1; 8 bases are a match to TRBD2. V was pared by 0 bases and J by 10 bases, with 9 bases of the junction left unmatched. Germline CDR1 SGHRS, CDR2 YFSETQ. The CDR3 runs to 15 residues. CDR3 DNA: TGCGCCAGCAGCTTGGCCTCGGGAGGGCCTAGAGAGCAGTTCTTC. Translated, it gives CASSLASGGPREQFF.

A note on this clone: The junction departs from the called germline gene at one end, perhaps through a read error. The chain joins TRBV6-5 to TRBJ2-7; perhaps TRBD1 as D (6 bases). CDR1 is MNHEY, CDR2 SVGAGI, per germline. The CDR3 sequence is 15 residues long. CDR3 coding DNA: TGTGCCAGCAGTTGGACAGCGGCCGGATCCTCCGAGCAGTACTTC. This codes for CASSWTAAGSSEQYF.

V usage is TRBV27 and J usage is TRBJ1-2, with TRBD1 matching over 7 bases. The CDR3 contains 15 residues. Trimming removed 8 bases from V and 5 bases from J; junction bases left unmatched: 14. Germline V lookup: CDR1 MNHEY, CDR2 SMNVEV (reference sequence). The CDR3 nucleotides are TGTGCCAGCTATGGCCACCGGGGACAGCTTTATGGCTACACCTTC. It is translated as CASYGHRGQLYGYTF.

As DNA, the CDR3 is TGTGCCAGCAGCTTAACAGACAGGGAACAGCAGTACTTC. Translated: CASSLTDREQQYF. The J gene is TRBJ2-7, the V gene TRBV7-3; 7 bases map to TRBD1. Unmatched junction bases numbered 4, after V lost 0 bases and J lost 8 bases. Germline values: CDR1 SGHTA, CDR2 FQGTGA. The CDR3 length is 13 residues.

This chain uses TRBV24-1 with TRBJ1-5; D is ambiguous. Germline V lookup: CDR1 KGHDR, CDR2 SFDVKD. V gave up 6 bases and J gave up 0 bases, with 8 bases separating them. The CDR3 sequence is 14 residues long. The chain's CDR3 is CATSPPGSNQPQHF. CDR3 coding DNA: TGTGCCACCAGTCCCCCGGGTAGCAATCAGCCCCAGCATTTT.

The V gene is TRBV11-2, the J gene TRBJ2-7, with 8 bases that match TRBD2. CDR1 is SGHAT and CDR2 is FQNNGV in the germline V gene. This CDR3 is 18 amino acids long. The junction had 14 bases not matched to a gene; V was cut back by 1 base and J by 3 bases. CDR3 coding DNA: TGTGCCAGCAGCTTAGTAGGTAGCGGGACCCCCAGGGACTACGAGCAGTACTTC. This gives the protein CASSLVGSGTPRDYEQYF.

The genes are TRBV4-1 and TRBJ2-2, with D unclear. Trimming took 0 bases from V and 0 from J, leaving 8 bases between them. The CDR3 covers 16 residues. Germline V gene lookup returns CDR1 MGHRA and CDR2 YSYEKL. CDR3 in DNA: TGCGCCAGCAGCCAAGACGGGTGGCCGAACACCGGGGAGCTGTTTTTT. Its translation: CASSQDGWPNTGELFF.

This clone has at least ten counts. The rearrangement uses TRBV2 and TRBJ1-6, with 8 bases fitting TRBD1. V shed 6 bases and J 10 bases; nucleotides not matched to a gene: 11. The CDR3 extends over 15 amino acids. Germline CDR1 and CDR2: SNHLY and FYNNEI. CDR3 nucleotides: TGTGCCAGCAGCAAGGACAGGGCCCAAGGGTCACCCCTCCACTTT. Translating it yields CASSKDRAQGSPLHF.

V and J are TRBV4-1 and TRBJ2-1; possible D gene TRBD1, 7 bases. Trimming cost V 0 bases and J 10 bases, with 16 bases left between them. Per the germline V gene, CDR1 is MGHRA and CDR2 is YSYEKL. The length of the CDR3 is 15 residues. Here the CDR3 DNA reads TGCGCCAGCAGCCAAGATCAGGGGGGATGGCGGGAGCAGTTCTTC. This encodes CASSQDQGGWREQFF.

V is TRBV28 and J is TRBJ1-4, with 7 bases identical to TRBD1. This CDR3 is 17 amino acids long. V shed 6 bases, J shed 4 bases, and the junction held 14 bases outside the gene matches. Germline CDR1 is MDHEN and CDR2 is SYDVKM. CDR3 loop: CASRTRGKPTLNEKLFF. In nucleotides, the CDR3 is TGTGCCAGCAGAACCAGGGGGAAACCCACCCTTAATGAAAAACTGTTTTTT.

The V gene is TRBV10-2, the J gene TRBJ1-2; weak D call: TRBD1 (5 bases). V was cut by 3 bases and J by 6 bases, with 11 bases left in between. Germline V lookup: CDR1 WSHSY, CDR2 SAAADI. The CDR3 totals 13 residues. The CDR3 DNA is TGCGCCAGCAGTGAAGTGAAGGGGAATGGCTACACCTTC. Its translation is CASSEVKGNGYTF.

V usage is TRBV2 and J usage is TRBJ1-6; 10 nucleotides agree with TRBD1. The CDR3 sequence is 16 residues long. CDR1 and CDR2 (germline): SNHLY, FYNNEI. V was pared by 8 bases and J by 7 bases, with 11 bases of the junction left unmatched. CDR3 nucleotides: TGTGCCAGCCAATACGACAGGGGGCGCTTAAATTCACCCCTCCACTTT. Protein sequence: CASQYDRGRLNSPLHF.

V and J are TRBV7-2 and TRBJ2-1, with 10 bases aligning to TRBD2. Per germline, CDR1 SGHTA and CDR2 FQGNSA. V lost 3 bases, J lost 7 bases, and 6 bases stayed unmatched. CDR3 length: 15 amino acids. For the CDR3, the DNA is TGTGCCAGCAGCTTCTTGGCTAGCGGGAGAAATGAGCAGTTCTTC. This encodes CASSFLASGRNEQFF.

This clone appeared a single time. The chain joins TRBV6-5 to TRBJ2-7; TRBD1 is a possible D gene (5 bases). CDR1 and CDR2 (germline): MNHEY, SVGAGI. This CDR3 has 13 amino acids. Trimming pared 6 bases from V and 3 bases from J, leaving 12 bases between. This CDR3 reads CASSPQGIYEQYF. The DNA of the CDR3 is TGTGCCAGCAGCCCCCAGGGAATCTACGAGCAGTACTTC.

The chain is built from TRBV27 and TRBJ2-1; 7 positions match TRBD1. This CDR3 has 16 residues. Germline trimming cut 0 bases from V and 4 bases from J; bases unmatched to any gene: 6. Per germline, CDR1 MNHEY and CDR2 SMNVEV (reference sequence). The CDR3 sequence is CASSLSPRQGYNEQFF. In DNA form, the CDR3 reads TGTGCCAGCAGTTTATCCCCTAGACAGGGATACAATGAGCAGTTCTTC.

V usage is TRBV29-1 and J usage is TRBJ2-1; TRBD2 agrees at 7 bases. The CDR3 has 14 amino acids. CDR1 and CDR2 from the germline V gene are SQVTM and ANQGSEA. CDR3 in amino acids: CSLRGAGVYNEQFF. DNA for the CDR3: TGCAGTCTCCGCGGGGCGGGAGTTTATAATGAGCAGTTCTTC.